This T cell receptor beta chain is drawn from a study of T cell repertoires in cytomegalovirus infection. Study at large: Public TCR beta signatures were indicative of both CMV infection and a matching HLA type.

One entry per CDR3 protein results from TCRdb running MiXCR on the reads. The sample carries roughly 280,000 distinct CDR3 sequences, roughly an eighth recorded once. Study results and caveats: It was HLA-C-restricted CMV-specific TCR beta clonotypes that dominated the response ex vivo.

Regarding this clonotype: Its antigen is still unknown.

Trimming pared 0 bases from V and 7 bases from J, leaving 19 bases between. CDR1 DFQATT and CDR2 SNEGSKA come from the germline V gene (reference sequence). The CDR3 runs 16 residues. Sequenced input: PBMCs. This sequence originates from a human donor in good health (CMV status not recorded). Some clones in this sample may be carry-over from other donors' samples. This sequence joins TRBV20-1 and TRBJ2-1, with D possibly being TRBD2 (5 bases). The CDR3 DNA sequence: TGCAGTGCTAGAGATGTGAGGCAGTCTTCGGGGAATGAGCAGTTCTTC. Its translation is CSARDVRQSSGNEQFF.